These 30 T cell receptor beta chains were all obtained from the same sample, sequenced in a study of beta chain features in type 1 diabetes. Every isolated RNA sample was fully reverse transcribed, so sequencing captured expressed TCRB transcripts. Repertoires were generated with immunoSEQ multiplex PCR, while TCRdb's copy carries only in-frame clones and drops some. The table has a few hundred thousand clones, about 15% seen once. Sequenced sample: naive CD4+ T cells from blood. The source is a woman aged 18-29 years in good health.

This clone was detected a few times. The V and J genes are TRBV28 and TRBJ2-3, with TRBD2 identical over 10 bases. This CDR3 has 14 residues. Germline-derived CDR1 and CDR2 are MDHEN and SYDVKM. Trimming took 6 bases from V and 3 from J; bases not matched to a gene: 3. In DNA, the CDR3 is TGTGCCAGCAGGAATAGCGGGAGGACAGATACGCAGTATTTT. Translation: CASRNSGRTDTQYF.

The V and J genes are TRBV28 and TRBJ2-1; 11 bases are a match to TRBD1. This CDR3 region has 15 residues. V trimming: 6 bases; J trimming: 6 bases; junction bases outside the gene matches: 7. Germline loops: CDR1 MDHEN, CDR2 SYDVKM. The CDR3, as DNA: TGTGCCAGCAGAGGCGGGACAGGGGGGTTCAATGAGCAGTTCTTC. It is translated as CASRGGTGGFNEQFF.

The J gene is TRBJ1-2, the V gene TRBV28; 8 bases fit TRBD1. V shed 6 bases and J 8 bases; nucleotides not matched to a gene: 5. In germline, CDR1 is MDHEN, CDR2 SYDVKM. The CDR3 spans 12 residues. This chain's CDR3 is CASSPDRDGYTF. The CDR3 bases are TGTGCCAGCAGCCCGGACAGGGACGGCTACACCTTC.

This clone was counted between two and nine times. This chain uses TRBV6-6 with TRBJ2-1; the match to TRBD1 covers 9 bases. The length of the CDR3 is 15 residues. Germline values: CDR1 MNHNY, CDR2 SVGAGI (reference sequence). The V gene end was trimmed by 2 bases and the J gene end by 5 bases; junction bases not matched to a gene: 4. Here the CDR3 reads CASSYGDRVHNEQFF. The CDR3 DNA reads TGTGCCAGCAGTTACGGGGACAGGGTCCACAATGAGCAGTTCTTC.

The chain employs TRBV2 and TRBJ2-1; 8 nucleotides line up with TRBD2. This CDR3 has 15 amino acids. V lost 8 bases, J lost 6 bases, and 12 bases stayed unmatched. The germline V gene encodes CDR1 SNHLY and CDR2 FYNNEI. CDR3 loop: CASYKRETDINEQFF. Written as DNA, the CDR3 is TGTGCCAGCTATAAGCGGGAGACGGACATCAATGAGCAGTTCTTC.

The chain is built from TRBV7-2 and TRBJ2-1; 7 bases agree with TRBD1. CDR1 is SGHTA, CDR2 FQGNSA, per germline. V lost 7 bases, J lost 3 bases, and 9 bases stayed unmatched. This CDR3 spans 15 amino acids. The CDR3 loop is CASTDRTGSYNEQFF. CDR3 bases: TGTGCCAGCACCGATCGGACAGGTAGCTACAATGAGCAGTTCTTC.

This chain joins TRBV2 and TRBJ1-5, with TRBD1 identical over 7 bases. Trimming removed 4 bases from V and 4 bases from J; junction bases left unmatched: 13. Germline V gives CDR1 SNHLY, CDR2 FYNNEI. The CDR3 covers 17 residues. Here the CDR3 DNA reads TGTGCCAGCAGTGCAGACCTTGGGACAGCCATTAATCAGCCCCAGCATTTT. Encoded protein: CASSADLGTAINQPQHF.

The chain carries TRBV28 and TRBJ1-2, with D maybe TRBD1 (6 bases). Germline CDR1 and CDR2: MDHEN and SYDVKM. Trimming took off 6 bases at V and 2 bases at J, with 10 bases between the two ends. The CDR3 is 13 amino acids. The CDR3 sequence is CASRTRGNYGYTF. As DNA, the CDR3 is TGTGCCAGCAGGACCAGGGGAAACTATGGCTACACCTTC.

The chain recombines TRBV29-1 with TRBJ2-7; D unresolved. The CDR3 consists of 12 residues. Trimming pared 4 bases from V and 0 bases from J, leaving 7 bases between. Germline V CDR1 and CDR2: SQVTM, ANQGSEA. CDR3 sequence (DNA): TGCAGCGTTGTCGACTTCTCCTACGAGCAGTACTTC. Translating it yields CSVVDFSYEQYF.

The V gene is TRBV27, the J gene TRBJ1-2, with D possibly matching TRBD1 (5 bases). Germline V gene data show CDR1 as MNHEY and CDR2 as SMNVEV (reference sequence). V was trimmed by 1 base and J by 2 bases, leaving 11 bases between them. The CDR3 spans 15 residues. The CDR3 here is CASSLLAGINYGYTF. The DNA for the CDR3 is TGTGCCAGCAGTTTATTGGCAGGGATAAACTATGGCTACACCTTC.

The CDR3: CASSFLLAGDNEQFF. The CDR3 nucleotides are TGTGCCAGCAGCTTCCTACTAGCGGGTGACAATGAGCAGTTCTTC. V is TRBV7-2 and J is TRBJ2-1; TRBD2 aligns across 9 bases. Germline CDR1 is SGHTA and CDR2 is FQGNSA. This CDR3 spans 15 amino acids. Trimming removed 3 bases from V and 5 bases from J; junction bases left unmatched: 5.

This clone came up a few times. The gene calls are TRBV6-1 and TRBJ2-7; perhaps TRBD1 as D (6 bases). Germline CDR1 reads MNHNS; CDR2 reads SASEGT. This CDR3 is 14 amino acids long. With 8 bases removed from V and 0 bases from J, the gap between germline ends came to 14 bases. This CDR3 is CASGSGDLSYEQYF. CDR3 coding DNA: TGTGCCAGCGGGTCAGGGGACCTCTCCTACGAGCAGTACTTC.

This clone was picked up a small number of times. The chain joins TRBV18 to TRBJ2-5; TRBD2 matches 7 bases. Germline loops: CDR1 KGHSH, CDR2 LQKENI. The V gene end was trimmed by 1 base and the J gene end by 3 bases; junction bases not matched to a gene: 2. The CDR3 contains 14 residues. The DNA for the CDR3 is TGTGCCAGCTCACCACAAGCGGGGAAAGAGACCCAGTACTTC. Its protein product is CASSPQAGKETQYF.

CDR3: CSVARRVDTGELFF. The CDR3 DNA reads as TGCAGCGTTGCACGCAGGGTGGACACCGGGGAGCTGTTTTTT. The chain couples TRBV29-1 to TRBJ2-2, with D maybe TRBD1 (5 bases). Per germline, CDR1 SQVTM and CDR2 ANQGSEA. The CDR3 has 14 residues. V lost 4 bases to trimming and J lost 3 bases, with 12 bases between them.

This clone showed up just a few times. J is TRBJ1-1 and V is TRBV11-1; possibly TRBD1 for D (5 bases). Germline V gives CDR1 SGHAT, CDR2 FQDESV (reference sequence). V lost 5 bases and J 7 bases, leaving 11 bases between the germline ends. This CDR3 is 12 amino acids long. This CDR3 reads CASSTRTLEAFF. The CDR3 DNA follows: TGTGCCAGCAGCACCCGGACACTTGAAGCTTTCTTT.

The table lists this clone with a few counts. The chain employs TRBV7-6 and TRBJ2-3; no clear D. CDR3 size: 15 residues. V was cut by 1 base and J by 0 bases, with 8 bases left in between. The germline V gene has CDR1 SGHVS and CDR2 FNYEAQ. CDR3 sequence (DNA): TGTGCCAGCAGCTTAGATGCAGATAGCACAGATACGCAGTATTTT. Translating gives CASSLDADSTDTQYF.

The chain combines TRBV9 with TRBJ1-3; the D gene is possibly TRBD1 (5 bases). This CDR3 has 16 amino acids. The germline V and J ends were trimmed by 0 bases and 0 bases, with 10 bases remaining between them. CDR1 and CDR2 from the germline V gene are SGDLS and YYNGEE. This CDR3 is CASSVDSRVSGNTIYF. Here the CDR3 DNA reads TGTGCCAGCAGCGTAGATAGCAGGGTCTCTGGAAACACCATATATTTT.

This chain uses TRBV18 with TRBJ2-1; 9 positions agree with TRBD2. CDR1 and CDR2 (germline): KGHSH, LQKENI. The CDR3 extends over 14 amino acids. With V trimmed by 3 bases and J by 3 bases, 0 bases remained unmatched. The CDR3 DNA reads TGTGCCAGCTCACCGACTAGCGGCTACAATGAGCAGTTCTTC. Residues: CASSPTSGYNEQFF.

The rearrangement uses TRBV15 and TRBJ1-1, with 8 bases that match TRBD1. Germline values: CDR1 LNHNV, CDR2 YYDKDF (reference sequence). V shed 11 bases, J shed 0 bases, and the junction held 11 bases outside the gene matches. The CDR3 is 15 residues long. The CDR3 region has the DNA TGTGCCGTACGACAGGGGCGGTTAATGAACACTGAAGCTTTCTTT. This sequence encodes CAVRQGRLMNTEAFF.

This clone has only a few counts. This chain joins TRBV19 and TRBJ1-1, with 7 bases lining up with TRBD1. This CDR3 comprises 14 residues. Germline values: CDR1 LNHDA, CDR2 SQIVND (reference sequence). J was trimmed by 10 bases and V by 5 bases; bases with no gene match: 13. The CDR3 region is CASSGGQPPRRAFF. CDR3 in DNA: TGTGCCAGTAGTGGGGGACAGCCCCCGCGTCGAGCTTTCTTT. Complete variable domain (other parts from reference TRBV19 and TRBJ1-1): DGGITQSPKYLFRKEGQNVTLSCEQNLNHDAMYWYRQDPGQGLRLIYYSQIVNDFQKGDIAEGYSVSREKKESFPLTVTSAQKNPTAFYLCASSGGQPPRRAFFGQGTRLTVV.

This clone was observed a handful of times. The chain has TRBV30 and TRBJ2-1; 9 bases map to TRBD2. The CDR3 covers 14 residues. Germline V gives CDR1 GTSNPN, CDR2 SVGIG (reference sequence). V dropped 5 bases and J dropped 4; count of bases not matched to a gene: 6. Here the CDR3 reads CAWVLAGSYNEQFF. CDR3 DNA sequence: TGTGCCTGGGTTCTAGCGGGATCATACAATGAGCAGTTCTTC.

This clone was detected a few times. The V call is TRBV4-1, the J call TRBJ1-5; unclear D gene. The germline V gene encodes CDR1 MGHRA and CDR2 YSYEKL. This CDR3 contains 14 residues. V lost 6 bases and J lost 2, with 11 bases in between. Here the CDR3 reads CASSPVVGNQPQHF. The CDR3 DNA is TGCGCCAGCAGTCCGGTGGTAGGCAATCAGCCCCAGCATTTT.

The chain links TRBV19 to TRBJ2-5, with 9 positions matching TRBD1. This CDR3 comprises 14 residues. Germline lookup yields CDR1 LNHDA and CDR2 SQIVND (reference sequence). Trimming removed 3 bases from V and 4 bases from J; junction bases left unmatched: 3. CDR3: CASSIGTGRETQYF. For the CDR3, the DNA is TGTGCCAGTAGTATTGGGACAGGGAGAGAGACCCAGTACTTC. Full variable domain (missing parts from reference TRBV19 and TRBJ2-5): DGGITQSPKYLFRKEGQNVTLSCEQNLNHDAMYWYRQDPGQGLRLIYYSQIVNDFQKGDIAEGYSVSREKKESFPLTVTSAQKNPTAFYLCASSIGTGRETQYFGPGTRLLVL.

The chain couples TRBV29-1 to TRBJ2-1, with a weak D call TRBD2 (6 bases). V was cut by 7 bases and J by 1 base, with 14 bases left in between. Germline CDR1 and CDR2: SQVTM and ANQGSEA. The CDR3 is 14 residues long. CDR3 nucleotides: TGCAGCGGGGGGGTCCGGGAGTCCTACAATGAGCAGTTCTTC. This sequence encodes CSGGVRESYNEQFF.

The genes are TRBV28 and TRBJ2-4; 12 bases agree with TRBD2. The CDR3 loop spans 16 amino acids. CDR1 and CDR2 from the germline V gene are MDHEN and SYDVKM. After removal of 5 bases from V and 7 bases from J, the junction contained 9 bases not matched to a gene. The CDR3 loop is CASSLQTSGRTNIQYF. The CDR3 DNA follows: TGTGCCAGCAGTCTACAGACTAGCGGGAGAACCAACATTCAGTACTTC.

The chain recombines TRBV29-1 with TRBJ1-1; 7 bases align to TRBD1. The CDR3 is made up of 14 amino acids. Germline lookup yields CDR1 SQVTM and CDR2 ANQGSEA. V shed 5 bases, J shed 0 bases, and the junction held 6 bases outside the gene matches. The CDR3: CSVRYTGVNTEAFF. The CDR3 bases are TGCAGCGTTCGTTATACAGGGGTGAACACTGAAGCTTTCTTT.

This clone was found a few times. The gene calls are TRBV28 and TRBJ2-5; 11 bases are shared with TRBD1. This CDR3 spans 16 amino acids. V shed 5 bases and J 5 bases; nucleotides not matched to a gene: 10. From germline, CDR1 is MDHEN and CDR2 SYDVKM. The DNA of the CDR3 is TGTGCCAGCAGTCCCCTAGGACAGGGGGCGTTTGAGACCCAGTACTTC. This gives the protein CASSPLGQGAFETQYF.

In its sample, this clone was seen a few times. The chain carries TRBV30 and TRBJ2-7, with 9 bases that match TRBD2. The CDR3 totals 16 residues. V lost 1 base and J lost 1; bases outside the gene matches: 8. Germline V gene lookup returns CDR1 GTSNPN and CDR2 SVGIG (reference sequence). The CDR3 protein is CAWSGQLAGRSYEQYF. CDR3 in DNA: TGTGCCTGGAGTGGACAACTAGCGGGCCGATCCTACGAGCAGTACTTC.

This clone came up a few times. CDR3 amino acids: CAWRQASGSLNYGSRYEQYF. CDR3 DNA: TGTGCCTGGAGGCAGGCTAGCGGGAGTTTAAATTATGGGTCTCGCTACGAGCAGTACTTC. V usage is TRBV30 and J usage is TRBJ2-7, with TRBD2 matching 10 bases. V lost 3 bases and J lost 3; bases outside the gene matches: 23. The CDR3 contains 20 residues. Germline assignment: CDR1 GTSNPN and CDR2 SVGIG (reference sequence). Full variable domain (remainder filled in from reference TRBV30 and TRBJ2-7): SQTIHQWPATLVQPVGSPLSLECTVEGTSNPNLYWYRQAAGRGLQLLFYSVGIGQISSEVPQNLSASRPQDRQFILSSKKLLLSDSGFYLCAWRQASGSLNYGSRYEQYFGPGTRLTVT.

CDR3 loop: CASSSSGLGANVLTF. The CDR3 bases are TGCGCCAGCAGCTCCTCAGGGTTGGGGGCCAACGTCCTGACTTTC. The rearrangement joins TRBV5-1 to TRBJ2-6; D perhaps matches TRBD1 (5 bases). V was clipped by 3 bases and J by 4 bases, with 11 bases between them. The CDR3 loop spans 15 amino acids. CDR1 and CDR2 (germline): SGHRS, YFSETQ. The variable domain in full, completed from reference TRBV5-1 and TRBJ2-6, reads KAGVTQTPRYLIKTRGQQVTLSCSPISGHRSVSWYQQTPGQGLQFLFEYFSETQRNKGNFPGRFSGRQFSNSRSEMNVSTLELGDSALYLCASSSSGLGANVLTFGAGSRLTVL.